This T cell receptor beta chain comes out of a study of naive and memory T cell subsets (dated by TCRdb to the late 2010s). As for the study more broadly: According to the figure summarizing the samples, there were around 10 blood donors, 7 tuberculin skin test biopsies and 3 saline control biopsies. Skin biopsies were collected from tuberculin skin test sites or from saline-injected control sites and were processed for RNA extraction as previously described. PCR2 was typically a SYBR Green qPCR stopped at a set threshold; low-input samples could instead use end-point PCR (roughly 6 cycles). Here is what the overall study found, with its caveats: TCR sequences were reportedly recovered from both skin biopsy types, with far more TCRs at tuberculin skin test sites. The larger number of TCRs found at tuberculin skin test sites was interpreted as T cell infiltration of a delayed type IV hypersensitivity reaction. The potential sensitivity of the RNA-based method to TCR transcript changes with T cell activation and differentiation was acknowledged. The paper did not give details on skin biopsy collection and RNA processing but referred to earlier studies for those details.

CDR1 and CDR2, per the germline V gene, are MNHEY and SVGEGT. From cysteine to phenylalanine, the CDR3 is 16 amino acids long. Solely the CDR3 DNA is kept, with 48 bases framed from the first base. In the case of this clonotype: The antigen this receptor binds is unknown. A read error is possible here, since a much larger clone lies one base away.

In the paper's terms, the treatment or condition label means: skin biopsy from PPD injection site in Mantoux-positive individual. A robust, sensitive protocol for the amplification, sequencing and analysis of TCRs was described in the study, in which 3' ligation of a UMI-containing oligonucleotide to TCR cDNA was used. The tuberculin skin test biopsies were taken from PPD-injected sites in individuals who had a positive Mantoux test. Before reverse transcription, total RNA that had not been cell sorted was treated with RQ1 DNase, with a target input of roughly 1 to 1000 ng. To check how robust the pipeline was in samples where T cells make up a minority population, libraries were built from skin biopsies and whole blood. Preparation of the library involved UMI-ligation and nested PCR. The ligated cDNA was amplified by four rounds of PCR, in which nested alpha and beta constant region primers were used together with the SP2 primer. For the blood and skin samples, TCR RNA was reverse transcribed with SuperScript IV using primers for the alpha and beta constant regions. Using T4 RNA ligase 1, an oligonucleotide carrying both the Illumina SP2 primer and a UMI was ligated onto the 3' end of the cDNA. To prevent hairpin formation, the 12-nucleotide UMI was made up of two random hexamers with an eight-base spacer between them. From the second PCR onward, the TCR alpha and beta chain libraries were handled separately, and dual indexing was used for multiplexing. After pooling, the indexed libraries were analyzed by capillary electrophoresis and sequenced on either an Illumina MiSeq or NextSeq. Libraries were spiked with PhiX DNA at roughly 5-7.5% so that base diversity was increased and cluster recognition was improved. The authors' pipeline ran thus. Demultiplexor extracted UMIs from read 2, combined them with read 1 TCR sequence, and split reads by sample indices. Decombinator identified V and J genes and V-J junctions, assigning each TCR a five-part identifier including V and J deletions. Collapsinator used UMIs to correct sequencing errors and PCR amplification heterogeneity, yielding UMI-based abundance per TCR. CDR3Translator converted identifiers to nucleotide sequence, translated to amino acids, and extracted CDR3 regions using terminal motifs. Error-corrected alpha and beta TCR counts from blood and skin were compared after normalization to input RNA amount. TCRdb reworked the public reads: Q25 trimming with fastp, MiXCR clone assembly, productive beta chains retained. CDR3 protein duplicates are merged, each entry listing the most common genes and DNA. TCRdb, rather than the study authors, made the V and J calls. Here the sample has around 35,000 distinct CDR3 sequences; 9.5% to 11% occur a single time. The ten largest clonotypes hold 3.9% of the sample.

Rearrangement joined TRBV6-2 or TRBV6-3 to TRBJ1-5; 7 bases in the middle match TRBD1. This receptor was taken from an adult in good health. Material: skin, obtained from a tuberculin skin test site. The CDR3 has the sequence CASRRTGTESNQPQNF. The sequenced DNA: TGTGCCAGCAGGAGGACCGGGACAGAAAGTAATCAGCCCCAGAATTTT.